A selection of T cell receptor beta chains follows, all from one sample in a study of T cells in Graves' hyperthyroidism and ophthalmopathy. MiXCR, applied by TCRdb to the multiplex PCR reads, yields one record per CDR3 protein. The data contain approximately 430,000 distinct CDR3 sequences, approximately 15% of them singletons. The material sequenced was blood. These TCRs come from a man aged 18 to 29 with Graves' ophthalmopathy. The CDR3 runs from the conserved cysteine through the conserved F or W. The D gene is left open where the match is weak. Not every row has a clone size; where given, it reads once, few, many or a size class.

d_gene	abundance	v_gene	len	j_gene	CDR3aa	CDR3nt
TRBD1	many	TRBV6-1	15	TRBJ2-1	CASSDLQGWDNEQFF	TGTGCCAGCAGTGATTTACAGGGGTGGGACAATGAGCAGTTCTTC
.	.	TRBV5-5	15	TRBJ1-5	CASSQKASSNQPQHF	TGTGCCAGCAGCCAAAAGGCATCTAGCAATCAGCCCCAGCATTTT
.	many	TRBV20-1	15	TRBJ2-1	CSATLPLASLYEQFF	TGCAGTGCTACCCTCCCCCTGGCTTCACTATATGAGCAGTTCTTC
.	few	TRBV5-1	13	TRBJ2-7	CASRWVSSYEQYF	TGCGCCAGCCGGTGGGTGAGCTCCTACGAGCAGTACTTC
TRBD2	many	TRBV5-1	18	TRBJ2-3	CASSLSSVGLAGIDTQYF	TGCGCCAGCAGCTTGTCGTCGGTTGGCCTAGCGGGAATAGATACGCAGTATTTT
TRBD1	.	TRBV10-3	17	TRBJ1-2	CAISVFPGTGGTNGYTF	TGTGCCATCAGTGTCTTTCCCGGGACAGGGGGCACCAATGGCTACACCTTC
TRBD1	many	TRBV5-1	13	TRBJ2-5	CASSSGQGETQYF	TGCGCCAGCAGCTCGGGACAGGGGGAGACCCAGTACTTC
TRBD1	many	TRBV30	18	TRBJ2-7	CAWSVSGRGRFSSYEQYF	TGTGCCTGGAGTGTGTCGGGCAGGGGGCGATTTAGCTCCTACGAGCAGTACTTC
.	.	TRBV9	14	TRBJ2-1	CASSSLGSYNEQFF	TGTGCCAGCAGCTCACTGGGATCCTACAATGAGCAGTTCTTC
TRBD1	.	TRBV24-1	13	TRBJ1-2	CATSADRGGGYTF	TGTGCCACCAGTGCTGACAGGGGCGGAGGCTACACCTTC
.	many	TRBV5-6	14	TRBJ2-1	CASSLYGLYNEQFF	TGTGCCAGCAGCTTGTATGGACTCTACAATGAGCAGTTCTTC
.	many	TRBV24-1	14	TRBJ1-1	CATSPGEGNTEAFF	TGTGCCACCAGTCCGGGGGAGGGAAACACTGAAGCTTTCTTT
.	many	TRBV14	14	TRBJ2-5	CASRQGGEPETQYF	TGTGCCAGCAGGCAAGGAGGGGAACCAGAGACCCAGTACTTC
.	many	TRBV5-6	13	TRBJ1-2	CASSPRTRGGYTF	TGTGCCAGCAGCCCTCGCACACGGGGCGGCTACACCTTC
.	few	TRBV7-9	14	TRBJ2-7	CASRGGASSYEQYF	TGTGCCAGCAGAGGAGGGGCAAGCTCCTACGAGCAGTACTTC
TRBD1	.	TRBV7-8	15	TRBJ2-1	CASSADRGSYNEQFF	TGTGCCAGCAGCGCCGACAGGGGCTCCTACAATGAGCAGTTCTTC
.	.	TRBV10-3	14	TRBJ1-1	CAISEFTLGSEAFF	TGTGCCATCAGTGAGTTCACTCTAGGGTCTGAAGCTTTCTTT
TRBD2	.	TRBV7-3	14	TRBJ2-1	CASSPGTSGSEQFF	TGTGCCAGCAGCCCCGGGACTAGCGGAAGTGAGCAGTTCTTC
.	.	TRBV7-9	12	TRBJ1-1	CASSLSSGWAFF	TGTGCCAGCAGCTTGTCCTCCGGGTGGGCTTTCTTT
.	many	TRBV20-1	14	TRBJ2-7	CSARVFGVSGEQYF	TGCAGTGCTAGGGTATTTGGGGTCAGCGGCGAGCAGTACTTC
TRBD2	many	TRBV6-5	22	TRBJ2-1	CASSFHFRDSGTSGSSYNEQFF	TGTGCCAGCAGTTTTCACTTTAGGGACAGCGGGACTAGCGGCAGCTCCTACAATGAGCAGTTCTTC
TRBD2	many	TRBV27	16	TRBJ2-1	CASSLSSSGNYNEQFF	TGTGCCAGCAGTTTATCCTCCAGCGGGAACTACAATGAGCAGTTCTTC
TRBD2	.	TRBV5-1	14	TRBJ2-3	CASRVAGGTDTQYF	TGCGCCAGCAGGGTAGCGGGGGGCACAGATACGCAGTATTTT
TRBD1	many	TRBV7-2	14	TRBJ2-7	CASSSRDRAYEQYF	TGTGCCAGCAGCTCCCGGGACAGGGCCTACGAGCAGTACTTC
TRBD2	.	TRBV12-3/TRBV12-4	16	TRBJ2-3	CASSLVPGGSTDTQYF	TGTGCCAGCAGTTTAGTGCCTGGCGGGAGTACAGATACGCAGTATTTT
TRBD1	.	TRBV20-1	13	TRBJ2-5	CSASAGGAETQYF	TGCAGTGCGTCCGCAGGGGGCGCAGAGACCCAGTACTTC
TRBD1	few	TRBV4-1	16	TRBJ1-5	CASSQQGQGAFQPQHF	TGCGCCAGCAGCCAACAGGGACAGGGGGCTTTTCAGCCCCAGCATTTT
.	many	TRBV6-2/TRBV6-3	14	TRBJ2-1	CASSGGLGYNEQFF	TGTGCCAGCAGTGGAGGACTGGGATACAATGAGCAGTTCTTC
TRBD2	many	TRBV3-1	13	TRBJ2-7	CASQREGLHEQYF	TGTGCCAGCCAGCGGGAGGGCCTTCATGAGCAGTACTTC
TRBD2	many	TRBV20-1	12	TRBJ2-7	CSAVRGEGPHYF	TGCAGTGCCGTCCGCGGGGAGGGCCCGCACTACTTC
.	.	TRBV7-2	13	TRBJ2-7	CASSLVEVYEQYF	TGTGCCAGCAGCTTAGTTGAGGTCTACGAGCAGTACTTC
TRBD2	few	TRBV19	17	TRBJ2-1	CASNTYSGGPVPNEQFF	TGTGCCAGTAACACTTATAGCGGGGGGCCGGTCCCCAATGAGCAGTTCTTC
TRBD1	.	TRBV3-1	17	TRBJ2-4	CASSQRGTVLAKNIQYF	TGTGCCAGCAGCCAACGTGGGACAGTTCTAGCCAAAAACATTCAGTACTTC
.	many	TRBV18	14	TRBJ2-1	CASSPRGNYNEQFF	TGTGCCAGCTCACCACGGGGGAACTACAATGAGCAGTTCTTC
TRBD2	many	TRBV5-1	15	TRBJ2-7	CASSLEGTNFYEQYF	TGCGCCAGCAGCTTGGAAGGGACTAATTTCTACGAGCAGTACTTC
.	many	TRBV27	14	TRBJ1-1	CASSFWSSNTEAFF	TGTGCCAGCAGTTTCTGGAGTTCCAACACTGAAGCTTTCTTT
.	many	TRBV2	14	TRBJ1-1	CASSVPSRGTEAFF	TGTGCCAGCAGTGTACCCAGCCGGGGCACTGAAGCTTTCTTT
TRBD1	few	TRBV27	13	TRBJ1-4	CASSFQGGEKLFF	TGTGCCAGCAGTTTCCAGGGGGGGGAAAAACTGTTTTTT
TRBD2	.	TRBV7-8	15	TRBJ2-7	CASSSGQGGLNEQYF	TGTGCCAGCAGCTCCGGGCAGGGAGGGTTGAACGAGCAGTACTTC
.	.	TRBV6-5	14	TRBJ1-2	CASSYSRINYGYTF	TGTGCCAGCAGTTACTCTAGGATTAACTATGGCTACACCTTC
TRBD2	.	TRBV7-9	14	TRBJ2-1	CASIYLAEYNEQFF	TGTGCCAGCATCTACCTAGCGGAGTACAATGAGCAGTTCTTC
TRBD2	many	TRBV20-1	15	TRBJ2-1	CSARSSGGSGNEQFF	TGCAGTGCTAGGTCTAGCGGGGGGTCGGGGAATGAGCAGTTCTTC